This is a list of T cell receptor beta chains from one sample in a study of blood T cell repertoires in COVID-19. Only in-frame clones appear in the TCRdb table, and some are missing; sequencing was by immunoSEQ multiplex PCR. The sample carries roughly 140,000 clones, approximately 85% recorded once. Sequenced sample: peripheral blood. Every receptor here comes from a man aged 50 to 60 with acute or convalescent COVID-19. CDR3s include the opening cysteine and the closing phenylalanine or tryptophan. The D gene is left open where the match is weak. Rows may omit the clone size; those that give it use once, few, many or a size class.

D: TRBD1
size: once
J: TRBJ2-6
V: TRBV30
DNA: TGTGCCTGGAGTGGAGGCCAGGGGGCCTCCCCTGGGGCCAACGTCCTGACTTTC
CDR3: CAWSGGQGASPGANVLTF

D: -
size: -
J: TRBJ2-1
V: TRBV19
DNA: TGTGCCAGTAGTATGGCAGGAACCTATTACAATGAGCAGTTCTTC
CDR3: CASSMAGTYYNEQFF

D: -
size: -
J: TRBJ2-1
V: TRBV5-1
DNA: TGCGCCAGCAGCTTGGTCCAGTCAAACTACAATGAGCAGTTCTTC
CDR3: CASSLVQSNYNEQFF

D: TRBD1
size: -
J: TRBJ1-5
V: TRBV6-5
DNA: TGTGCCAGCAGCTTGGACAGGGGAGTTCAGCCCCAGCATTTT
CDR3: CASSLDRGVQPQHF

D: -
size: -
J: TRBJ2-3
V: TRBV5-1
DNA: TGCGCCAGCAGCAACTCCAGGAGCACAGATACGCAGTATTTT
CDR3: CASSNSRSTDTQYF

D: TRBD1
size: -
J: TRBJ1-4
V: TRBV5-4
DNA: TGTGCCAGCAGCTTGGCCGTGACAGGGGGCAGTGAAAAACTGTTTTTT
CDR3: CASSLAVTGGSEKLFF

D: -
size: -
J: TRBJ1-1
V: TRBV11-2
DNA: TGTGCCAGCAGCTTGAACCGGGACACTGAAGCTTTCTTT
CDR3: CASSLNRDTEAFF

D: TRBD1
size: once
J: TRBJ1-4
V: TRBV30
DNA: TGTGCCTGGACCCAGGGGGCGCATGAAAAACTGTTTTTT
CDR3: CAWTQGAHEKLFF

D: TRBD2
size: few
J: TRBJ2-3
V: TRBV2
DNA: TGTGCCAGCAGTTATAGCGGGGGAGCAGCAAATACGCAGTATTTT
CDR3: CASSYSGGAANTQYF

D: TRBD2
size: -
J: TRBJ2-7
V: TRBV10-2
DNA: TGCGCCAGCAGCCCACGGACTAGGGTCTACGAGCAGTACTTC
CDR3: CASSPRTRVYEQYF

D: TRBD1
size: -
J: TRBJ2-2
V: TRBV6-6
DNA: TGTGCCAGCAGTTACGGGGACAGTTTCCCCACCGGGGAGCTGTTTTTT
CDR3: CASSYGDSFPTGELFF

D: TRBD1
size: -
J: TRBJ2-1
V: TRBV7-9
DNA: TGTGCCAGCAGTATCGTGACAGGGAATGACGAGCAGTTCTTC
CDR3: CASSIVTGNDEQFF

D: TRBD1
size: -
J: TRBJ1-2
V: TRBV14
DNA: TGTGCCAGCAGCCCCGGGACAGGGGCCTCTGGCTACACCTTC
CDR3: CASSPGTGASGYTF

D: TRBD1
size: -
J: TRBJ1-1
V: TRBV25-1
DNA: TGTGCCAGCAGTGGATTGGGACAGGGACGAACCGAAGCTTTCTTT
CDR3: CASSGLGQGRTEAFF

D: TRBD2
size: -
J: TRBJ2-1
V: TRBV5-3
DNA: TGTGCCAGAAGTCCTAAACTAGCGCTCGTCTCCTACAATGAGCAGTTCTTC
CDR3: CARSPKLALVSYNEQFF

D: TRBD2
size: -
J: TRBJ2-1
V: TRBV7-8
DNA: TGTGCCAGCAGCGACCCGCCGGGGGAGCGGGGGCGCACCTACAATGAGCAGTTCTTC
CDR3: CASSDPPGERGRTYNEQFF

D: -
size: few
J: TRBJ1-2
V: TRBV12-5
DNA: TGTGCTAGTGGTTTTGGGACTGCTAACTATGGCTACACCTTC
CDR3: CASGFGTANYGYTF

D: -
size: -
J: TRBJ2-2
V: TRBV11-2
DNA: TGTGCCAGCAGCACGGGACTCCACACCGGGGAGCTGTTTTTT
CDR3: CASSTGLHTGELFF

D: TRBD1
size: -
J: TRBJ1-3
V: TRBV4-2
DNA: TGTGCCAGCAGTCCAACTCTTGTGACAGGGGGCCCGTACTCTGGAAACACCATATATTTT
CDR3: CASSPTLVTGGPYSGNTIYF

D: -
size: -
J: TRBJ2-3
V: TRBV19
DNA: TGTGCCAGTATCGGGGACACAGATACGCAGTATTTT
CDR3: CASIGDTDTQYF

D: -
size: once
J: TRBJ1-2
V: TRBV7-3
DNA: TGTGCCAGCAGCCCGCTGGGGCCGGGTGGCTACACCTTC
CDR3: CASSPLGPGGYTF

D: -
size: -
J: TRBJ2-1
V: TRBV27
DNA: TGTGCCAGCAGTTTGAGAGGGCTTAATGAGCAGTTCTTC
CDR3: CASSLRGLNEQFF

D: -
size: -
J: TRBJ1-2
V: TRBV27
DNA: TGTGCCAGCAGTGCGGGTAACTATGGCTACACCTTC
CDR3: CASSAGNYGYTF

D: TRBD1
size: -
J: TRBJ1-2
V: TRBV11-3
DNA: TGTGCCAGCAGCCCCCCGGGACAGAGCTATGGCTACACCTTC
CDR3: CASSPPGQSYGYTF

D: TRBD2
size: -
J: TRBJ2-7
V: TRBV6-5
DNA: TGTGCCAGCAGTAGAGGACTAGCGGACTCCTACGAGCAGTACTTC
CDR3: CASSRGLADSYEQYF

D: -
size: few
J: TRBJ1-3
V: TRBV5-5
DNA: TGTGCCAGCAGCTTGATGGGGGCACGATTCTCTGGAAACACCATATATTTT
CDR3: CASSLMGARFSGNTIYF

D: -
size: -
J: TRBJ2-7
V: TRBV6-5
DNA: TGTGCCAGCAGTTACTCGAAAAGCAGGGTGCAGTACTTC
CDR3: CASSYSKSRVQYF

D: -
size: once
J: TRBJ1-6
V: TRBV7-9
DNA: TGTGCCAGCAGCCCAGAGGAGAGGCCCCTCCACTTT
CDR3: CASSPEERPLHF

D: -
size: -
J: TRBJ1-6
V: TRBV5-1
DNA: TGCGCCAGCAGCTTGGGCTCGCAGGATGGCGAACCCCTCCACTTT
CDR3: CASSLGSQDGEPLHF

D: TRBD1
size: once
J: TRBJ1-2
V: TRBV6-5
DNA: TGTGCCAGCAGGTATCTTCGACAGGGGGCTAGTGGCTACACCTTC
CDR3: CASRYLRQGASGYTF

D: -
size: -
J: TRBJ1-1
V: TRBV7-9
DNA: TGTGCCAGCAGCCCGTATCTGGCCTTGAACACTGAAGCTTTCTTT
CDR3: CASSPYLALNTEAFF

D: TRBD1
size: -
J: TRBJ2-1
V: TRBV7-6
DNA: TGTGCCAGCAGCCAAGAGGGGACAGGGCTTGTTGAGCAGTTCTTC
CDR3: CASSQEGTGLVEQFF

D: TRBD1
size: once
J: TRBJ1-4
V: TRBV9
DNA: TGTGCCAGCAGCGCGAAGACAGGGGGCTACACTAATGAAAAACTGTTTTTT
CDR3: CASSAKTGGYTNEKLFF

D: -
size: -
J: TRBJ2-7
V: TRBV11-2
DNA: TGTGCCAGCAGCGACCGTGGGAGCTACGAGCAGTACTTC
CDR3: CASSDRGSYEQYF

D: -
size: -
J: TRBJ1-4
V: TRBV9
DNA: TGTGCCAGCAGCGGCCCCCGGGGGGGAGGAGGTGAAAAACTGTTTTTT
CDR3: CASSGPRGGGGEKLFF

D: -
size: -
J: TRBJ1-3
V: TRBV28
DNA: TGTGCCAGCGGGGAGTCTTTCTTTTCTGGAAACACCATATATTTT
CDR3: CASGESFFSGNTIYF

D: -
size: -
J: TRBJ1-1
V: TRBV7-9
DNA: TGTGCCAGCAGCTTAGTTGGGGAGCGAGCTTTCTTT
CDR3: CASSLVGERAFF

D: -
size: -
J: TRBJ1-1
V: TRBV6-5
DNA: TGTGCCAGCAGTTGGGGGCGCCTTACTGAAGCTTTCTTT
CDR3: CASSWGRLTEAFF

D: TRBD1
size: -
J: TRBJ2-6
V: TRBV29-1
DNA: TGCAGCGCAGGGGGCGCGTCATCAGGGGCCAACGTCCTGACTTTC
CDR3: CSAGGASSGANVLTF

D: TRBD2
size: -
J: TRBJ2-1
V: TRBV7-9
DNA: TGTGCCAGCAGCCTGTATGGTGCGGGGGGAACCAATGAGCAGTTCTTC
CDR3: CASSLYGAGGTNEQFF

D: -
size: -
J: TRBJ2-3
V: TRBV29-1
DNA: TGCAGCGTTGAACGGACAGATACGCAGTATTTT
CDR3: CSVERTDTQYF

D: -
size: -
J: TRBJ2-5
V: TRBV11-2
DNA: TGTGCCAGCAGCTTAGCAGCGTCGGATGAAGAGACCCAGTACTTC
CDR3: CASSLAASDEETQYF

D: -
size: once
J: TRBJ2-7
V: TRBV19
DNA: TGTGCCAGTAGTATAGTTGCAGACCCTAGGGAGCAGTACTTC
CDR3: CASSIVADPREQYF

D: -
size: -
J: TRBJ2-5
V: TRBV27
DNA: TGTGCCAGCAGTTTATCTAGCATCGAGACCCAGTACTTC
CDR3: CASSLSSIETQYF

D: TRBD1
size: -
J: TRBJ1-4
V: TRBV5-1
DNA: TGCGCCAGCAGCTTGGGACAGGGAAATGAAAAACTGTTTTTT
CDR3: CASSLGQGNEKLFF

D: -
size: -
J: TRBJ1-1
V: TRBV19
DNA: TGTGCCAGTGCGGTGGGAGTCAACAGCGCTGAAGCTTTCTTT
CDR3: CASAVGVNSAEAFF

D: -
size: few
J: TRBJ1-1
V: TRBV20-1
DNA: TGCAGTGCGCGGGAGGGGGTACGAGCTTTCTTT
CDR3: CSAREGVRAFF

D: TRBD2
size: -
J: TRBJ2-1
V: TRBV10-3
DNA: TGTGCCATCAGTGCGGGGACTAGCTTGGGTGAGCAGTTCTTC
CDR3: CAISAGTSLGEQFF

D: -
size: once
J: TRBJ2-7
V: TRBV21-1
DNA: TGTGCCAGCAGCACTGGGACTAGCGGGAGCTTCTACGAGCAGTACTTC
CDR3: CASSTGTSGSFYEQYF

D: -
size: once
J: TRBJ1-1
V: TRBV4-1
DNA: TGCGCCAGCAGCCTAACACAGATCATGAACACTGAAGCTTTCTTT
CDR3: CASSLTQIMNTEAFF

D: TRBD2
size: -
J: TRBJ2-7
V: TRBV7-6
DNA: TGTGCCAGCAGCGGACCCGGGACTAGCGTCTCCTACGAGCAGTACTTC
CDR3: CASSGPGTSVSYEQYF

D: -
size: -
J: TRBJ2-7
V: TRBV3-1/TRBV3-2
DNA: TGTGCCAGCACCAAACAGCCAGGGACCTACGAGCAGTACTTC
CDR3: CASTKQPGTYEQYF

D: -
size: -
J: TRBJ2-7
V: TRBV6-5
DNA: TGTGCCAGCAGTTTGACAGGAGCCTACGAGCAGTACTTC
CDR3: CASSLTGAYEQYF

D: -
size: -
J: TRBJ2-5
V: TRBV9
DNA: TGTGCCAGCAGCGTAGCCCCCGGCGGGGGCGGAGAGACCCAGTACTTC
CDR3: CASSVAPGGGGETQYF